The table lists the clone carrying this T cell receptor (beta chain) with a few counts. Its target is unknown. V was pared by 6 bases and J by 5 bases, with 16 bases between. The CDR3 spans 15 residues. Germline CDR1 reads MNHNS; CDR2 reads SASEGT. This record comes from a study of identical twins. General study results and limits: Where beta out-of-frame sequences were concerned, excess twin sharing was weaker. Instead of following the same donors, the conclusions were based on cross-sectional statistical analysis.

A universal primer binding site was introduced by template switching. The final cDNA contained unique molecular identifiers. TCRdb analysed the 5' RACE reads with MiXCR anew, one entry per CDR3 protein. The repertoire holds approximately 700,000 distinct CDR3 sequences, with 5.5% to 7.5% as singletons. The chain is built from TRBV6-1 and TRBJ2-2, with D possibly being TRBD2 (6 bases). This sequence originates from a man aged 18 to 29 in good health. Input material: naive T cells sorted from blood. The CDR3 region has the DNA TGTGCCAGCAGCTTCCCCGGGGGAGGAACCGGGGAGCTGTTTTTT. Its protein product is CASSFPGGGTGELFF.